This TCR beta chain was documented in a study of CD8 T cells in Susac syndrome. The V gene's germline CDR1 is SEHNR and CDR2 FQNEAQ (reference sequence). V shed 7 bases and J shed 1 base, with 19 bases lying between them. The CDR3 length is 17 residues. Random hexamers were used to reverse transcribe the RNA input (about 0.5 to 1 ug). immunoSEQ multiplex PCR amplified TCR beta CDR3 across 54 Vbeta, 13 Jbeta. TCRdb re-called the immunoSEQ multiplex PCR reads with MiXCR, one entry per CDR3 protein. The profile shows 150,000 to 200,000 distinct CDR3 sequences, under 95% of them singletons. Sequencing of TCR beta was carried out in blood CD8+ and CD4+ T cells.

The chain joins TRBV7-9 to TRBJ2-2; D gene ambiguous. Sequencing was carried out using CD4+ T cells from PBMCs. This sequence originates from a human donor in good health. The CDR3 sequence: CASNPGAQRLNTGELFF. CDR3 in DNA: TGTGCCAGCAACCCAGGAGCGCAGCGACTGAACACCGGGGAGCTGTTTTTT.